Reported below is one T cell receptor (beta chain). In its sample, this clone was seen a few times. This receptor's antigen is unknown. Base qualities are missing; no much larger clone stands one base away. This sample stems from a study of blood T cell repertoires in COVID-19 (TCRdb year 2020). Concerning the study at large: Collaborator samples came from the United States, Italy and Spain and covered acute and convalescent phases of COVID-19. The samples were drawn from two sources: the first 160 participants of the ongoing ImmuneRACE study, and about 1,300 subjects contributed by 6 global collaborators. The prospective study material was composed of cDNA or gDNA derived from T cells, B-cell-depleted T cells, or PBMCs. Where HLA class I and class II types were available, the types were taken from metadata supplied by the sample provider, not from assay-based typing. Sample metadata almost always included a de-identified subject ID, COVID-19 status, age in years and sex. The repertoires were made available in a free public database intended to serve as a resource for research on the immune response to SARS-CoV-2. Subjects who had been exposed to COVID-19, were actively infected with it, or had recovered from it provided the deeply sampled blood TCRbeta repertoires that made up the dataset. General findings and caveats noted by the study authors: Clinical and demographic metadata were provided uncurated, with the amount varying by source and participant.

TCRbeta CDR3 regions were amplified from genomic DNA by means of the immunoSEQ Assay, a bias-controlled multiplex PCR. In the source study's methods: The number of nucleated cells in each sample was estimated by amplification of reference gene primers within the assay. To quantify the absolute abundance of each unique TCRbeta CDR3 rearrangement, sequence reads were collapsed and filtered. For each sample, productive Simpson clonality was calculated as the square root of Simpson's diversity index over productive rearrangements. TCRdb re-hosts the immuneACCESS table, in-frame sequences only. Its copies lack some clones; in the studies checked, an unresolved V gene accounts for under half of them, and the cause for the rest is not known. V, J and clone size are those of that table, while D and trimming were read from the DNA. The sample has more than 70,000 clones on record, around 86% of them singletons. The ten largest account for 3.8% of the sample.

V is pared back by 2 bases and J by 9 bases, with 14 bases lying between the germline termini. The CDR1 and CDR2 encoded by the germline V gene are SGHTA and FQGTGA. Taken from cysteine to phenylalanine, the CDR3 has 15 residues. Only the CDR3 DNA stays, 45 bases, in frame from base 1. The collaborating institutions used their own protocols to collect whole blood in K2EDTA tubes. For TCRbeta analysis, collaborator samples were shipped as frozen whole blood, as isolated PBMCs, or as DNA extracted from either sample type. Material: peripheral blood. Rearrangement joined TRBV7-3 to TRBJ1-6; D gene: possibly TRBD1, on 6 matching bases. This TCR derives from a man aged 55 to 69 with acute or convalescent COVID-19. The bases read TGTGCCAGCAGCTTAGCACAGGGATTGAGTTCACCCCTCCACTTT. This yields the protein CASSLAQGLSSPLHF.